The rows below give T cell receptor beta chains drawn from one sample of a study of Tregs in tolerant kidney transplant recipients. These receptors are not linked to any known antigen. Data came from immunoSEQ multiplex PCR; TCRdb stores just in-frame clones and leaves some out. The sample includes about 44,000 clones, around 95% of them seen just once. Sequenced material: Tregs from blood cultured with allogeneic cells. These receptors were collected from a human donor in good health. The CDR3 runs from the conserved cysteine through the conserved F or W. A D gene is named only where the DNA matches it firmly. Not every row has a clone size; where given, it reads once, few, many or a size class.

J	D	size	V	DNA	CDR3
TRBJ2-1	.	.	TRBV4-1	TGCGCCAGCAGCCAAGACCGCGAGCAGTTCTTC	CASSQDREQFF
TRBJ2-4	.	.	TRBV5-3	TGTGCCAGAAGCCGGGGAGGTGGCAGGGGACGCCTGGGAGCCAAAAACATTCAGTACTTC	CARSRGGGRGRLGAKNIQYF
TRBJ1-2	TRBD1	.	TRBV5-1	TGCGCCAGCAGCCCGGGACAGAGGCCGGCGGGCTACACCTTC	CASSPGQRPAGYTF
TRBJ2-7	TRBD1	.	TRBV9	TGTGCCAGCCAACCCGACAGGGGGCGAAAATTTTCCTACGAGCAGTACTTC	CASQPDRGRKFSYEQYF
TRBJ1-2	.	once	TRBV6-6	TGTGCCAGCAGTTACTATGGGGGTGGCTACACCTTC	CASSYYGGGYTF
TRBJ1-4	.	.	TRBV19	TGTGCCAGTAGTCAGATTACAGGGCGTTTTGGAAAACTGTTTTTT	CASSQITGRFGKLFF
TRBJ2-7	TRBD2	once	TRBV15	TGTGCCACCAGCAGAGATCGTTCGGGGGGTCCCGTTGAGCAGTACTTC	CATSRDRSGGPVEQYF
TRBJ2-2	.	.	TRBV25-1	TGTGCCAGCAGTGCACCCCGGGGGGCCACCTTCCACACCGGGGAGCTGTTTTTT	CASSAPRGATFHTGELFF
TRBJ2-5	TRBD2	.	TRBV7-2	TGTGCCAGCAGGCCAGGCTTGGGACTAGCGGGGGCCGCAGAGACCCAGTACTTC	CASRPGLGLAGAAETQYF
TRBJ1-4	.	few	TRBV5-1	TGCGCCAGCAGCTTGGGACCGACGGATGAAAAACTGTTTTTT	CASSLGPTDEKLFF
TRBJ2-1	TRBD2	.	TRBV5-1	TGCGCCAGCAGCTTTGGGGAGGGCTCCCTTTACAATGAGCAGTTCTTC	CASSFGEGSLYNEQFF
TRBJ2-1	.	.	TRBV9	TGTGCCAGCAGCACAAGAGAGATAGCCGCCTACAATGAGCAGTTCTTC	CASSTREIAAYNEQFF
TRBJ2-3	TRBD2	.	TRBV13	TGTGCCAGCAGCCTCCCCCAGGGGACTAGCGGAGCTGATACGCAGTATTTT	CASSLPQGTSGADTQYF
TRBJ2-5	TRBD2	.	TRBV5-4	TGTGCCAGCAGCTTCGGTAGCGGGGGGGCCCGTGAGACCCAGTACTTC	CASSFGSGGARETQYF
TRBJ1-2	TRBD1	.	TRBV4-1	TGCGCCAGCAGCCTCATTCAGGGGGGGGCGGAGGGCTACACCTTC	CASSLIQGGAEGYTF
TRBJ1-5	TRBD1	.	TRBV2	TGTGCCACTGCGGACAGGGTGGCCAGCAATCAGCCCCAGCATTTT	CATADRVASNQPQHF
TRBJ1-2	.	.	TRBV4-1	TGCGCCAGCAGCCAAGAAGGGGGGGTTCAGGGGACTCGCTATGGCTACACCTTC	CASSQEGGVQGTRYGYTF
TRBJ2-1	.	.	TRBV10-3	TGTGCCATCACGGCGAGAGGCTCCTACAATGAGCAGTTCTTC	CAITARGSYNEQFF
TRBJ2-3	TRBD1	.	TRBV19	TGTGCCAGTAGTGCAACAGGGGTTTCGCAGTATTTT	CASSATGVSQYF
TRBJ1-6	.	.	TRBV6-1	TGTGCCAGCAGTGAATTAGATTCACCCCTCCACTTT	CASSELDSPLHF
TRBJ2-1	.	.	TRBV5-1	TGCGCCAGCAGCCTCCCGAGCTCCTACAATGAGCAGTTCTTC	CASSLPSSYNEQFF
TRBJ2-7	.	.	TRBV2	TGTGCCTGTGGGGGGGAGCAGTACTTC	CACGGEQYF
TRBJ2-5	.	.	TRBV6-5	TGTGCCAGCAGTTACGGAGTAGAGGAGACCCAGTACTTC	CASSYGVEETQYF
TRBJ1-2	.	.	TRBV6-1	TGTGCCAGCAGTGTGCCGGGACGGAACTATGGCTACACCTTC	CASSVPGRNYGYTF
TRBJ2-7	.	few	TRBV6-5	TGTGCCAGCAGTTACCAGTCCGGGTTTGGGCAGTACTTC	CASSYQSGFGQYF
TRBJ1-6	.	.	TRBV6-6	TGTGCCAGCAGTTACCGGGACGGCTATAATTCACCCCTCCACTTT	CASSYRDGYNSPLHF
TRBJ2-3	TRBD2	.	TRBV7-2	TGTGCCAGCAGCCGGACTAGCGGGGGCCTTAAAGAAGGTACGCAGTATTTT	CASSRTSGGLKEGTQYF
TRBJ1-6	TRBD1	.	TRBV5-1	TGCGCCAGCAGCTTCTCTACAGGGGCCAATAATTCACCCCTCCACTTT	CASSFSTGANNSPLHF
TRBJ1-2	.	.	TRBV19	TGTGCCAGTAGGCAGGTTAACTATGGCTACACCTTC	CASRQVNYGYTF
TRBJ2-3	.	.	TRBV7-9	TGTGCCAGCAGCTTATCGCTAGCAGGCTTACTTTCCACAGATACGCAGTATTTT	CASSLSLAGLLSTDTQYF
TRBJ2-7	.	.	TRBV14	TGTGCCAGCAGCCAGTTCTTTAGCGGAGCTACCTACGAGCAGTACTTC	CASSQFFSGATYEQYF
TRBJ2-1	TRBD2	.	TRBV6-5	TGTGCCAGCAGTACAGCGGGACGGGAGCAGTTCTTC	CASSTAGREQFF